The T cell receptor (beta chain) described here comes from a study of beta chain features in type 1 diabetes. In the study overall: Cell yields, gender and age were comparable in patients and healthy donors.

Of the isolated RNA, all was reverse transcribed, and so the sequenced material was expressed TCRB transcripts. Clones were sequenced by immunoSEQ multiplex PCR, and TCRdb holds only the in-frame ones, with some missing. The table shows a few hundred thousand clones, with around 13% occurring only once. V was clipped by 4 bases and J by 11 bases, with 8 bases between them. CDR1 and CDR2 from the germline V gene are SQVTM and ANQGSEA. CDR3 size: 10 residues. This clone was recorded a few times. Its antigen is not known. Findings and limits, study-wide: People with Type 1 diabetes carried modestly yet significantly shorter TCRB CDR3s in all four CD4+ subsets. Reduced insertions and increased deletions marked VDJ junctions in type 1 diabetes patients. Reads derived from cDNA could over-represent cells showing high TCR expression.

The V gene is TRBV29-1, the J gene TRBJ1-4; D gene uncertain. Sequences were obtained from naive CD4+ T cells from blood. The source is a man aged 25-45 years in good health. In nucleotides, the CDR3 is TGCAGCGTTGGGACGGGGAAACTGTTTTTT. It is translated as CSVGTGKLFF.